This T cell receptor (beta chain) is drawn from a study of early stage breast cancer tumors. Study details: Approximately 10-fold was the mean read coverage per sample. Whole-study findings and limits: Comparing each tissue with blood distinguished tumor from normal in about 90% of the 16 patients. Bulk DNA sequencing of unsorted cells missed chain pairing and markers. Tumors had roughly 2.4-fold higher T cell density and higher clonality than adjacent normal breast tissue.

The CDR3 has 15 amino acids. Trimming took 8 bases from V and 2 from J; bases not matched to a gene: 10. Per the germline V gene, CDR1 is SGHVS and CDR2 is FNYEAQ. TCRdb's copy holds only in-frame clones and misses some; the assay was immunoSEQ multiplex PCR. Of 25,000 to 35,000 clones listed, roughly two thirds were seen once; the top ten hold approximately 31%. As regards this clone: The target antigen is unknown.

This chain links TRBV7-6 with TRBJ2-3, with 7 bases aligning to TRBD2. Sequencing used blood. This TCR derives from a person between 50 and 60 years old with breast cancer. CDR3 loop: CASGRTSANTDTQYF. CDR3 coding DNA: TGTGCCAGCGGCCGAACTAGCGCCAACACAGATACGCAGTATTTT.